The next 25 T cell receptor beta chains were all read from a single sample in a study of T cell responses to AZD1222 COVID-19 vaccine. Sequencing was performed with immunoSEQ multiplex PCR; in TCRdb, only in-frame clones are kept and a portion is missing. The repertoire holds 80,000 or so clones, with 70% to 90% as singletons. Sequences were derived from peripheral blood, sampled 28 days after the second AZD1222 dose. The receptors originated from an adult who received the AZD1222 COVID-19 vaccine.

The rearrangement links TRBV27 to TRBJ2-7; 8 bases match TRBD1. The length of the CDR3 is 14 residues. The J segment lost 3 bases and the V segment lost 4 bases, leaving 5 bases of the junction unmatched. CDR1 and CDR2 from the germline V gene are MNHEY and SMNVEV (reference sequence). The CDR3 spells CASSSGQVFYEQYF. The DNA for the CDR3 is TGTGCCAGCAGTTCGGGACAGGTTTTCTACGAGCAGTACTTC.

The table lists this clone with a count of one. The CDR3 loop is CASSGFGREYF. The CDR3 DNA follows: TGTGCCAGCAGTGGGTTCGGTAGGGAGTATTTT. The V and J genes are TRBV2 and TRBJ2-3; D gene ambiguous. Trimming left V 4 bases short and J 13 bases short, with 12 bases between. Germline V CDR1 and CDR2: SNHLY, FYNNEI. This CDR3 has 11 residues.

CDR3 sequence reads: CASSFLSGGGTGELFF. The CDR3 nucleotides read TGCGCCAGCAGCTTCCTTAGCGGGGGAGGCACCGGGGAGCTGTTTTTT. This sequence joins TRBV5-1 and TRBJ2-2, with 9 bases matching TRBD2. Germline V lookup: CDR1 SGHRS, CDR2 YFSETQ. V shed 2 bases, J shed 4 bases, and the junction held 6 bases outside the gene matches. This CDR3 contains 16 residues.

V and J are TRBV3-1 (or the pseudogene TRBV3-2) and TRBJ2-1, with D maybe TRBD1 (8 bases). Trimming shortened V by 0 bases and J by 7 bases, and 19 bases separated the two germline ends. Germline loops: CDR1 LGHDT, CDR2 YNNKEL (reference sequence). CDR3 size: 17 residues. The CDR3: CASSQDSTGGAGNEQFF. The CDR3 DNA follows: TGTGCCAGCAGCCAAGATTCCACAGGGGGGGCGGGGAATGAGCAGTTCTTC.

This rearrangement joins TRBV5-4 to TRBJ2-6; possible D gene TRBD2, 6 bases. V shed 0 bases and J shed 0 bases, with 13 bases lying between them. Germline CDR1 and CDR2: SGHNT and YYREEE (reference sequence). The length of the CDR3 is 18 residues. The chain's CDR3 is CASSLAAGRTSGANVLTF. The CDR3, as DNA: TGTGCCAGCAGCTTGGCCGCGGGACGCACCTCTGGGGCCAACGTCCTGACTTTC.

The CDR3, as DNA: TGTGCCTGGAGTGTACGGGGAACAGAGCCCCAGCATTTT. Its translation: CAWSVRGTEPQHF. The genes are TRBV30 and TRBJ1-5; D gene uncertain. Germline CDR1 is GTSNPN and CDR2 is SVGIG (reference sequence). The CDR3 has 13 residues. The V and J ends lost 0 bases and 8 bases respectively, with 11 bases between them.

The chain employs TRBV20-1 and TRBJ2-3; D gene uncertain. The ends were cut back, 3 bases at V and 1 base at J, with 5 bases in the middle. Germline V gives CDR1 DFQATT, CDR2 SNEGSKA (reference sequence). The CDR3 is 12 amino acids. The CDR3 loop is CSASLRTDTQYF. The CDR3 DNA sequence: TGCAGTGCTAGTTTGCGCACAGATACGCAGTATTTT.

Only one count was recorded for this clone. The CDR3, as DNA: TGTGCCAGCAGCTTGGAGTACATGAACACTGAAGCTTTCTTT. Translating gives CASSLEYMNTEAFF. The chain recombines TRBV5-4 with TRBJ1-1, with D uncertain. The CDR3 contains 14 residues. Germline V CDR1 and CDR2: SGHNT, YYREEE (reference sequence). V lost 0 bases to trimming and J lost 0 bases, with 6 bases between them.

The CDR3 DNA reads TGTGCCAGCAGCCGCGGAGCCGGGGGATCAAATGGCTACACCTTC. Amino acids: CASSRGAGGSNGYTF. The rearrangement uses TRBV6-5 and TRBJ1-2; maybe TRBD1 (5 bases). The CDR3 sequence is 15 residues long. Germline V gives CDR1 MNHEY, CDR2 SVGAGI. V lost 6 bases to trimming and J lost 6 bases, with 20 bases between them.

Here the CDR3 DNA reads TGTGCCAGCAGTTACTCAAACGACCCTCGCCCGGGCGAGCAGTACTTC. Protein: CASSYSNDPRPGEQYF. The genes are TRBV6-6 and TRBJ2-7, with unresolved D. V was shortened by 0 bases and J by 6 bases, with 18 bases between the two germline ends. The germline V gene has CDR1 MNHNY and CDR2 SVGAGI (reference sequence). There are 16 residues in the CDR3.

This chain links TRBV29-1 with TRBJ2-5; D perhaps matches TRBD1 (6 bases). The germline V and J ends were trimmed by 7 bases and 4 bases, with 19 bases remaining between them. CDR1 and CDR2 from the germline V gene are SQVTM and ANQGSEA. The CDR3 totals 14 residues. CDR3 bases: TGCAGCGCTTCCTCACAGGGTAGAGCAGAGACCCAGTACTTC. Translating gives CSASSQGRAETQYF.

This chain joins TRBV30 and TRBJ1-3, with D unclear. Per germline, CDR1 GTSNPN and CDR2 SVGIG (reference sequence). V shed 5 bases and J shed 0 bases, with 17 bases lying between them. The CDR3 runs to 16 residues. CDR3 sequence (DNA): TGTGCCTGGCCCCCAGGCCCCTCTTCCTCTGGAAACACCATATATTTT. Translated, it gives CAWPPGPSSSGNTIYF.

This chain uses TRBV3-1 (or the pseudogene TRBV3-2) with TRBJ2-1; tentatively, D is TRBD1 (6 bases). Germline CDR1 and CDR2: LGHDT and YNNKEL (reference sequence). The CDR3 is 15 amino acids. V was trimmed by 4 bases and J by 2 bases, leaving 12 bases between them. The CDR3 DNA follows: TGTGCCAGCAGCCTTGACAGGCTCCCCTACAATGAGCAGTTCTTC. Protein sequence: CASSLDRLPYNEQFF.

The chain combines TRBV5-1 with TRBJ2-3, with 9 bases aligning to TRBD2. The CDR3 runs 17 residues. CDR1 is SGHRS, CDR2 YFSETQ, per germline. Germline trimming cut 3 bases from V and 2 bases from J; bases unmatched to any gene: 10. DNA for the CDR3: TGCGCCAGCAGCTCTGGTAGGCGGGGGGGCTACACAGATACGCAGTATTTT. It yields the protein CASSSGRRGGYTDTQYF.

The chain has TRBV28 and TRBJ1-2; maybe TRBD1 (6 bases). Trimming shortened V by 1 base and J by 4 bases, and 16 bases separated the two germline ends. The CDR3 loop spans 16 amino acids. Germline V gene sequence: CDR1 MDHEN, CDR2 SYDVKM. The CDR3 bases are TGTGCCAGCAGTTTATCGGGGACACGGCGTGGCTATGGCTACACCTTC. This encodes CASSLSGTRRGYGYTF.

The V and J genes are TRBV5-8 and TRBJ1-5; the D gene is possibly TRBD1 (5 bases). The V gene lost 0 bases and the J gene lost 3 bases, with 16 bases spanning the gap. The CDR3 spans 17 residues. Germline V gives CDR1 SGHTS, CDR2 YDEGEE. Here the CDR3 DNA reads TGTGCCAGCAGCTTGGATGACAGTAGGGGACCCAATCAGCCCCAGCATTTT. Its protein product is CASSLDDSRGPNQPQHF.

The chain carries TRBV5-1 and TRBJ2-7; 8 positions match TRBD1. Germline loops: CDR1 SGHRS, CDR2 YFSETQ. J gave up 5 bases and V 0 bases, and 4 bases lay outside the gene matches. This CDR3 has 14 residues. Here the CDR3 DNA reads TGCGCCAGCAGCTTGGGGACGACAGGGGACGAGCAGTACTTC. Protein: CASSLGTTGDEQYF.

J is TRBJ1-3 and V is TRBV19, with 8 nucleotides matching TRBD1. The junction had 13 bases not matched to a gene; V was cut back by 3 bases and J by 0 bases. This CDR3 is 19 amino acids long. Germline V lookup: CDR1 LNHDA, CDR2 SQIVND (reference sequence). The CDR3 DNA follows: TGTGCCAGTAGTATTCCCGAGACAGGGGCGCTCTTCTCTGGAAACACCATATATTTT. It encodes CASSIPETGALFSGNTIYF.

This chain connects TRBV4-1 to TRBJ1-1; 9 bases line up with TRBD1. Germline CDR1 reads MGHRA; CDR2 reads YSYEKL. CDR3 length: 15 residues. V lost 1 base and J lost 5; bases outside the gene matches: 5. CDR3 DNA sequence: TGCGCCAGCAGCCAAGCGGGGACAGGGTGGACTGAAGCTTTCTTT. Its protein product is CASSQAGTGWTEAFF.

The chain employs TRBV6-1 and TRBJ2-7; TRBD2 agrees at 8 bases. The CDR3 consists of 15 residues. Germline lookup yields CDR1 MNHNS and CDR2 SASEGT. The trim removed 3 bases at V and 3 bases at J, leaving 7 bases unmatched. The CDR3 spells CASSDGAGGLYEQYF. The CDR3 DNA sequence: TGTGCCAGCAGTGACGGGGCGGGGGGCCTCTACGAGCAGTACTTC.

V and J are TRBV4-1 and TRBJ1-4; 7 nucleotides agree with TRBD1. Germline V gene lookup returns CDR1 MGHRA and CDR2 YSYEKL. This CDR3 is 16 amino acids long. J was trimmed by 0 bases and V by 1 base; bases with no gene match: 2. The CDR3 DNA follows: TGCGCCAGCAGCCAAGGGGGGACAGCAACTAATGAAAAACTGTTTTTT. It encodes CASSQGGTATNEKLFF.

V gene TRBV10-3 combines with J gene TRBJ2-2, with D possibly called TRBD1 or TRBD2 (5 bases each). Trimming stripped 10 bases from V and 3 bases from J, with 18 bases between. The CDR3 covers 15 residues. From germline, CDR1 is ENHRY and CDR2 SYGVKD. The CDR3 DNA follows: TGTGCCACCGCCGGTGGGGGTACAGACACCGGGGAGCTGTTTTTT. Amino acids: CATAGGGTDTGELFF.

CDR3 sequence reads: CASSEKGTGPDTQYF. The CDR3 DNA follows: TGTGCCAGCAGTGAGAAAGGGACAGGGCCAGATACGCAGTATTTT. The chain combines TRBV2 with TRBJ2-3; 9 bases are a match to TRBD1. V lost 3 bases, J lost 4 bases, and 5 bases stayed unmatched. CDR1 and CDR2 from the germline V gene are SNHLY and FYNNEI. The CDR3 consists of 15 residues.

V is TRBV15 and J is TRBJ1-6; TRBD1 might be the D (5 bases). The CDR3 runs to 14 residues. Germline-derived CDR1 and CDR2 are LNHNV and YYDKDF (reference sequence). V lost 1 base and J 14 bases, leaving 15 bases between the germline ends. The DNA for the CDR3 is TGTGCCACCAGCAGAGGTCTATTAGGGACCACCCTCCACTTT. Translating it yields CATSRGLLGTTLHF.

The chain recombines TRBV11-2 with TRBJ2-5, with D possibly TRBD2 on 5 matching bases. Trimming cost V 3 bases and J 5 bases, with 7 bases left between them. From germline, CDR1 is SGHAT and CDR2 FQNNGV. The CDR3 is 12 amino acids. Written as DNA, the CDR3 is TGTGCCAGCAGCTTGAGGGCCGAGACCCAGTACTTC. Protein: CASSLRAETQYF.